This TCR beta chain came from a study of tumor-infiltrating lymphocytes in primary liver carcinoma. Turning to the study itself: Patients were both men and women, whose ages ran from 30 to 69 years. General study results and limits: Tumors carried a top-250-clone fraction significantly exceeding that of blood (p = 0.039). Paired tumor-adjacent and tumor-blood samples overlapped less than tumor region pairs did.

Priming with a constant-region primer yielded TCR beta cDNA from 500 ng total RNA. What produced the TCR beta libraries was three nested multiplex PCR rounds using slightly modified ARM-PCR. In TCRdb, the multiplex PCR reads were re-called with MiXCR into one record per CDR3 protein. The sample gives tens of thousands of distinct CDR3 sequences, 72% of which show up once; roughly 21% is in the top ten. Taking about 18-32 mg of unsorted bulk tissue, the authors co-extracted RNA and DNA. Regarding this clonotype: Antigen: not known. An end of the junction does not agree with germline; a read error may underlie this.

The sequencing sample was made of liver tumor tissue from sampling region 1. The subset was: tumor region T1, superior pole. The TCR sequence derives from a man between 35 and 55 years old with primary liver carcinoma and hepatitis B virus infection.

In nucleotides, the CDR3 is TGTACCATCACCCCGACTAGCGGGAGGGTACCCGATACGCAGTATTTC. This translates into CTITPTSGRVPDTQYF. The chain couples TRBV10-3 to TRBJ2-3, with 14 positions matching TRBD2. The CDR3 consists of 16 residues. Germline V gives CDR1 ENHRY, CDR2 SYGVKD.